The 22 T cell receptor beta chains below come from one sample, sequenced in a study of T cells in Graves' hyperthyroidism and ophthalmopathy. The source material, RNA transcripts, was used to amplify TCR beta CDR3 regions. In the first-round RT-PCR of the TCR CDR3, the HTBI primer set was used. MiXCR, applied by TCRdb to the multiplex PCR reads, yields one record per CDR3 protein. The sample comprises approximately 590,000 distinct CDR3 sequences, approximately 15% of which are singletons, and about 7% rests with the top ten. The specimen was blood. The receptors were gathered from a woman aged 25 to 39 with Graves' hyperthyroidism.

This clonotype was seen more than once but under ten times. The rearrangement joins TRBV18 to TRBJ1-1; TRBD1 agrees at 7 bases. The CDR3 has 17 residues. Germline CDR1 is KGHSH and CDR2 is LQKENI. J gave up 3 bases and V 6 bases, and 16 bases lay outside the gene matches. CDR3 in DNA: TGTGCCAGCTCCGCCCAAACCAGGGGGGATTTTGACACTGAAGCTTTCTTT. Translating gives CASSAQTRGDFDTEAFF.

The sample holds a few counts of this clonotype. The V gene is TRBV6-1, the J gene TRBJ2-2, with TRBD1 matching over 8 bases. The V gene's germline CDR1 is MNHNS and CDR2 SASEGT. The CDR3 runs 14 residues. V lost 5 bases and J lost 4; bases outside the gene matches: 3. The CDR3 protein is CASSRTGTTGELFF. CDR3 bases: TGTGCCAGCAGTCGGACAGGGACCACCGGGGAGCTGTTTTTT.

The table lists this clonotype with a few counts. V gene TRBV5-1 combines with J gene TRBJ2-3; TRBD2 might be the D (6 bases). CDR3 size: 16 residues. Germline V gives CDR1 SGHRS, CDR2 YFSETQ. Trimming removed 4 bases at V and 0 bases at J, with 15 bases between. This chain's CDR3 is CASSPRLVPSTDTQYF. The DNA of the CDR3 is TGCGCCAGCAGCCCCCGACTAGTTCCTAGCACAGATACGCAGTATTTT.

This clonotype was observed a few times. The chain uses TRBV6-1 and TRBJ2-1; perhaps TRBD2 as D (6 bases). The V and J ends lost 8 bases and 1 base respectively, with 12 bases between them. The CDR3 consists of 14 residues. From germline, CDR1 is MNHNS and CDR2 SASEGT. CDR3 region: CASRRAGSYNEQFF. CDR3 DNA: TGTGCCAGCCGGCGGGCGGGATCCTACAATGAGCAGTTCTTC.

The V call is TRBV24-1, the J call TRBJ2-1; D not certain. Trimming stripped 7 bases from V and 7 bases from J, with 16 bases between. This CDR3 comprises 14 residues. Germline V gives CDR1 KGHDR, CDR2 SFDVKD. The DNA for the CDR3 is TGTGCCACCAGCCCCAGACGGCCACAAAATGAGCAGTTCTTC. It yields the protein CATSPRRPQNEQFF.

There are many counts of this clonotype. The V and J genes are TRBV2 and TRBJ1-2; D is perhaps TRBD1 (5 bases). The CDR3 spans 15 residues. Germline V gene lookup returns CDR1 SNHLY and CDR2 FYNNEI. Trimming stripped 4 bases from V and 5 bases from J, with 17 bases between. The CDR3 nucleotides are TGTGCCAGCAGTGGGTCCGACAGAGGTGGTTATGGCTACACCTTC. This encodes CASSGSDRGGYGYTF. Based on the CDR3 plus reference TRBV2 and TRBJ1-2, the full variable domain is EPEVTQTPSHQVTQMGQEVILRCVPISNHLYFYWYRQILGQKVEFLVSFYNNEISEKSEIFDDQFSVERPDGSNFTLKIRSTKLEDSAMYFCASSGSDRGGYGYTFGSGTRLTVV.

CDR3 bases: TGCAGTGCCAGCCGGGACAGGGAGAGTCTGGGCTATGGCTACACCTTC. It encodes CSASRDRESLGYGYTF. The chain uses TRBV20-1 and TRBJ1-2; 9 nucleotides agree with TRBD1. The CDR3 extends over 16 amino acids. Germline CDR1 reads DFQATT; CDR2 reads SNEGSKA (reference sequence). The J segment lost 4 bases and the V segment lost 6 bases, leaving 15 bases of the junction unmatched.

This clonotype has only a few counts. The chain joins TRBV7-9 to TRBJ2-3; 10 nucleotides agree with TRBD2. The CDR3 has 16 amino acids. Per germline, CDR1 SEHNR and CDR2 FQNEAQ (reference sequence). The V and J ends lost 5 bases and 4 bases, in that order; junction bases with no gene match: 9. DNA of the CDR3: TGTGCCAGCAGCCCATTCCTAGCGGGAGTGGCAGATACGCAGTATTTT. Translating it yields CASSPFLAGVADTQYF.

This clonotype was counted many times. The rearrangement uses TRBV24-1 and TRBJ1-4; 9 bases line up with TRBD1. Germline values: CDR1 KGHDR, CDR2 SFDVKD. This CDR3 spans 15 amino acids. Trimming removed 5 bases from V and 5 bases from J; junction bases left unmatched: 5. Here the CDR3 DNA reads TGTGCCACCAGTGCCGTGACAGGGGGGAATGAAAAACTGTTTTTT. Residues: CATSAVTGGNEKLFF.

This rearrangement joins TRBV19 to TRBJ2-2, with D perhaps being TRBD1 or TRBD2 (5 bases each). V gave up 0 bases and J gave up 6 bases, with 11 bases separating them. In germline, CDR1 is LNHDA, CDR2 SQIVND (reference sequence). This CDR3 is 15 amino acids long. The CDR3 nucleotides read TGTGCCAGTAGTATAGATGAGGGACGTGCCGGGGAGCTGTTTTTT. This encodes CASSIDEGRAGELFF.

The J gene is TRBJ2-1, the V gene TRBV7-9; tentatively, D is TRBD2 (5 bases). CDR3 size: 16 residues. Germline loops: CDR1 SEHNR, CDR2 FQNEAQ (reference sequence). V was shortened by 1 base and J by 5 bases, with 15 bases between the two germline ends. CDR3 loop: CASSLGDYIMNNEQFF. In nucleotides, the CDR3 is TGTGCCAGCAGCTTAGGTGACTATATTATGAACAATGAGCAGTTCTTC.

This clonotype was observed at least ten times. The genes are TRBV2 and TRBJ2-1; D may be TRBD1 (6 bases). Trimming shortened V by 4 bases and J by 12 bases, and 13 bases separated the two germline ends. This CDR3 is built from 12 residues. Germline loops: CDR1 SNHLY, CDR2 FYNNEI. The chain's CDR3 is CASSAIQGRQFF. In DNA, the CDR3 is TGTGCCAGCAGTGCCATACAGGGTCGGCAGTTCTTC.

This clonotype was found many times. The chain combines TRBV5-1 with TRBJ2-2, with 9 bases that match TRBD1. Looked up from germline, CDR1 is SGHRS and CDR2 is YFSETQ. V shed 4 bases, J shed 6 bases, and the junction held 7 bases outside the gene matches. This CDR3 comprises 15 residues. CDR3 nucleotide sequence: TGCGCCAGCAGCCCCGGGACAGGGCATTCCGGGGAGCTGTTTTTT. Its protein product is CASSPGTGHSGELFF.

This clonotype was detected many times. This chain joins TRBV30 and TRBJ1-2; TRBD1 might be the D (5 bases). The V gene lost 2 bases and the J gene lost 3 bases, with 7 bases spanning the gap. CDR3 length: 12 residues. CDR1 GTSNPN and CDR2 SVGIG come from the germline V gene (reference sequence). Here the CDR3 DNA reads TGTGCCTGGAGTTTAGGGGACTATGGCTACACCTTC. The encoded protein is CAWSLGDYGYTF. The full variable domain, in which reference TRBV30 and TRBJ1-2 provide the parts outside the CDR3, is SQTIHQWPATLVQPVGSPLSLECTVEGTSNPNLYWYRQAAGRGLQLLFYSVGIGQISSEVPQNLSASRPQDRQFILSSKKLLLSDSGFYLCAWSLGDYGYTFGSGTRLTVV.

This clonotype was found many times. The chain employs TRBV24-1 and TRBJ2-1; possibly TRBD1 for D (6 bases). CDR1 KGHDR and CDR2 SFDVKD come from the germline V gene. V lost 3 bases and J lost 0, with 11 bases in between. The CDR3 has 16 residues. The CDR3 is CATSDKKDSSYNEQFF. CDR3 nucleotides: TGTGCCACCAGTGATAAAAAGGACAGCTCCTACAATGAGCAGTTCTTC.

In this sample, this clonotype turned up many times. V is TRBV20-1 and J is TRBJ2-5; D tentatively fits TRBD1 or TRBD2 (5 bases each). V was cut by 0 bases and J by 14 bases, with 16 bases left in between. The CDR3 has 12 amino acids. The germline gives CDR1 DFQATT, CDR2 SNEGSKA (reference sequence). CDR3 loop: CSAREAPGRAYF. In DNA form, the CDR3 reads TGCAGTGCTAGAGAGGCGCCAGGGCGGGCTTACTTC.

This clonotype was found many times. DNA for the CDR3: TGTGCCAGCTCACCACTCCAGGTCCGCCGCACAGATACGCAGTATTTT. This encodes CASSPLQVRRTDTQYF. This chain joins TRBV18 and TRBJ2-3; no clear D. V was clipped by 1 base and J by 1 base, with 12 bases between them. This CDR3 has 16 residues. The V gene's germline CDR1 is KGHSH and CDR2 LQKENI.

In regard to this clonotype: Relative to the germline gene, one junction end is altered; a read error may explain this. This chain joins TRBV28 and TRBJ2-7; 16 bases map to TRBD2. This CDR3 spans 13 amino acids. Per the germline V gene, CDR1 is MDHEN and CDR2 is SYDVKM. CDR3 in amino acids: CASSLGGLAGGSF. The CDR3 nucleotides read TGTGCCAGCAGTTTAGGGGGACTAGCGGGAGGGAGCTTC.

At least ten counts were recorded for this clonotype. The chain uses TRBV30 and TRBJ2-1, with a possible D match to TRBD2 (5 bases). The germline CDR1 and CDR2 sequences are GTSNPN and SVGIG (reference sequence). V lost 3 bases, J lost 10 bases, and 7 bases lay in between. This CDR3 region has 10 residues. CDR3 protein: CAWRGGEQFF. As DNA, the CDR3 is TGTGCCTGGAGGGGCGGGGAGCAGTTCTTC.

V is TRBV12-3 or TRBV12-4 and J is TRBJ1-4, with TRBD1 as a possible D gene (6 bases). The CDR3 is 16 amino acids. The V end lost 4 bases, the J end lost 3 bases, and 15 bases lay between the germline ends. CDR3 coding DNA: TGTGCCAGCAGTTCCACAGGGTTCGAGGCTAATGAAAAACTGTTTTTT. It encodes CASSSTGFEANEKLFF.

CDR3 sequence: CATKSRVTNEKLFF. In DNA form, the CDR3 reads TGTGCCACCAAAAGTCGAGTAACTAATGAAAAACTGTTTTTT. V and J are TRBV6-5 and TRBJ1-4; D is ambiguous. Germline CDR1 and CDR2: MNHEY and SVGAGI. The ends were cut back, 10 bases at V and 1 base at J, with 13 bases in the middle. The CDR3 totals 14 residues.

In this sample, this clonotype turned up many times. This rearrangement joins TRBV5-1 to TRBJ2-7; tentative D call: TRBD1 (5 bases). CDR3 length: 13 amino acids. V lost 0 bases to trimming and J lost 2 bases, with 6 bases between them. Germline V CDR1 and CDR2: SGHRS, YFSETQ. CDR3 nucleotide sequence: TGCGCCAGCAGCTTGGAGGGGACCTACGAGCAGTACTTC. It translates to CASSLEGTYEQYF.